The present entry profiles one T cell receptor beta chain with its context. Isolated per sample were at least 6.5 million PBMCs. The source of the sample is a study of blood T cells in healthy people across ages. From germline, CDR1 is DFQATT and CDR2 SNEGSKA (reference sequence). The CDR3 contains 13 residues. A J-beta primer mix and a sample-barcoded 5' primer were used in a second PCR of about 6 to 12 cycles. TCRdb re-called the 5' RACE reads through MiXCR, storing one row per CDR3 protein. Counted here are hundreds of thousands of distinct CDR3 sequences, about a fifth occurring once; the ten biggest clones make up 20% to 25%.

The V call is TRBV20-1, the J call TRBJ2-3; TRBD2 matches at 10 bases. The specimen sequenced was blood. The receptor was derived from a man aged 65 to 85 in good health. The CDR3 bases are TGCAGACTAGCGGGGTGGTCCACAGATACGCAGTATTTT. Protein: CRLAGWSTDTQYF.